This is a list of T cell receptor beta chains from one sample in a study of shared clonotypes between healthy human individuals. The method was immunoSEQ multiplex PCR; TCRdb's version includes in-frame clones alone and lacks a portion of them. Counted here are 2 million to 2.5 million clones, approximately 93% occurring once; the ten biggest clones make up about 0.39%. Sequenced input: naive CD4+ T cells from PBMCs. Receptors originate from a man aged 18 to 35 in good health. Some clones in this sample may be carry-over from other donors' samples. The CDR3 runs from the conserved cysteine through the conserved F or W. Fields, in order: D gene, J gene, clone size, V gene, CDR3 DNA, CDR3 protein. A D gene is named only where the DNA matches it firmly. Part of the rows lack a size; the others show once, few, many or a class for expanded clones.

>.|TRBJ1-2|.|TRBV7-9
TGTGCCAGCAGCTTAGGGTCAGACCACACCTTC
CASSLGSDHTF
>.|TRBJ2-3|.|TRBV7-3
TGTGCCAGCAGCTTATACCCAGATACGCAGTATTTT
CASSLYPDTQYF
>.|TRBJ2-5|.|TRBV7-2
TGTGCCAGCAGCTTAGAGCCCCAAGAGACCCAGTACTTC
CASSLEPQETQYF
>.|TRBJ1-2|.|TRBV9
TGTGCCAGCAGCTACCGTGAATTCTATGGCTACACCTTC
CASSYREFYGYTF
>.|TRBJ2-7|once|TRBV5-1
TGCGCCAGCAGTCCGAGCTTGAGAACACCCTACGAGCAGTACTTC
CASSPSLRTPYEQYF
>TRBD1|TRBJ1-2|.|TRBV10-3
TGTGCCATTCCAAAAGGCATCGGGACAGGGGGCACCTACACCTTC
CAIPKGIGTGGTYTF
>.|TRBJ2-7|once|TRBV9
TGTGCCAGCAGCCCCCTGGGTTTAGCAGGCTACGAGCAGTACTTC
CASSPLGLAGYEQYF
>.|TRBJ1-1|.|TRBV11-1
TGTGCCAGCAGCAAGCGCTGGTCGGGAGAAGCTTTCTTT
CASSKRWSGEAFF
>.|TRBJ2-2|.|TRBV5-1
TGCGCCAGCAGCTTGGCGGGGCTAGTTAACGGGGAGCTGTTTTTT
CASSLAGLVNGELFF
>TRBD1|TRBJ2-7|.|TRBV6-1
TGTGCCAGCATGGAACAGGGGGCTTCGGAAGAGCAGTACTTC
CASMEQGASEEQYF
>.|TRBJ2-2|.|TRBV18
TGTGCCAGCTCAACCGTTGCTGTCGCCGGGGAGCTGTTTTTT
CASSTVAVAGELFF
>TRBD2|TRBJ2-2|.|TRBV7-9
TGTGCCAGCAGGCGGGAGATCACCGGGGAGCTGTTTTTT
CASRREITGELFF
>.|TRBJ2-5|.|TRBV6-5
TGTGCCAGCAGTTACGTGGGGACCCAGTACTTC
CASSYVGTQYF
>.|TRBJ1-5|.|TRBV5-1
TGCGCCAGCAGCTTGGGTCCTGGGGGGAATCAGCCCCAGCATTTT
CASSLGPGGNQPQHF
>TRBD2|TRBJ2-5|.|TRBV6-1
TGTGCCAGCAGTGAATCCGTCGGGGGGAATTTGGAGACCCAGTACTTC
CASSESVGGNLETQYF
>.|TRBJ2-2|.|TRBV6-1
TGTGCCAGCAGTGAGGCGGACACCGGGGAGCTGTTTTTT
CASSEADTGELFF
>TRBD2|TRBJ2-7|.|TRBV11-2
TGTGCCAGCAGCTTGTCGTTTGCAACTAGCGGGGCCACCTACGAGCAGTACTTC
CASSLSFATSGATYEQYF
>.|TRBJ2-6|.|TRBV28
TGTGCCAGCAGGGACAGCTCTGGGGCCAACGTCCTGACTTTC
CASRDSSGANVLTF
>TRBD1|TRBJ2-3|.|TRBV5-1
TGCGCCAGCAGCGGCCCCGGGACAGGGGTAGGGGATACGCAGTATTTT
CASSGPGTGVGDTQYF
>.|TRBJ1-1|.|TRBV6-5
TGTGCCAGCAGTGCCCCCGGGGGAGGCACTGAAGCTTTCTTT
CASSAPGGGTEAFF
>TRBD2|TRBJ2-1|.|TRBV7-8
TGTGCCAGCAGCGGCGGGGGGCTTTACAATGAGCAGTTCTTC
CASSGGGLYNEQFF
>TRBD1|TRBJ2-7|.|TRBV28
TGTGCCAGCAGTTTATCAGGACAGGGGGGCGAGCAGTACTTC
CASSLSGQGGEQYF
>TRBD1|TRBJ1-3|.|TRBV7-9
TGTGCCAGCAGCAGGGGACAGGTGATCTCTGGAAACACCATATATTTT
CASSRGQVISGNTIYF
>.|TRBJ2-7|.|TRBV14
TGTGCCAGCAGCCAAGATCTCCAAACCTACGAGCAGTACTTC
CASSQDLQTYEQYF
>TRBD2|TRBJ2-7|.|TRBV30
TGTGCCTGGAGGAAAGCGGGGACGAGCTCCTACGAGCAGTACTTC
CAWRKAGTSSYEQYF
>.|TRBJ2-3|once|TRBV5-8
TGTGCCAGCAGCTCCAGGGGGGTGGGCACAGATACGCAGTATTTT
CASSSRGVGTDTQYF
>.|TRBJ2-7|.|TRBV27
TGTGCCAGCAGCCCCAACAGGGGGGAGGGCGAGCAGTACTTC
CASSPNRGEGEQYF